A selection of T cell receptor beta chains follows, all from one sample in a study of T cell repertoires in cytomegalovirus infection. TCRdb reprocessed the reads via MiXCR and lists one record per CDR3 protein. Seen here are around 740,000 distinct CDR3 sequences, less than 40% observed once, and the top ten hold around 2.8%. The sequenced sample consisted of PBMCs. Receptors originate from a human donor in good health (CMV status not recorded). Some clones in this sample may be carry-over from other donors' samples. The CDR3 runs from the conserved cysteine through the conserved F or W. Size is stated for part of the rows, as once, few or many counts, or as a class when the clone is expanded.

TRBV7-3,few,CASSLMGISKANGYTF
TRBV7-2,many,CASSSGLAYEQFF
TRBV5-6,.,CASSFGRTGVFNTEAFF
TRBV4-1,.,CASSQEGQGAYQPQHF
TRBV7-8,many,CASSPETPSSTDTQYF
TRBV28,few,CASSYRVHEQYF
TRBV12-3/TRBV12-4,.,CASKASNQPQHF
TRBV7-2,many,CASSFVAGGRETQYF
TRBV7-2,many,CASSFTGNYGYTF
TRBV19,.,CASSINRQGNSYEQYF
TRBV27,once,CASSFSAGVETQYF
TRBV10-3,.,CAISAGTDNSPLHF
TRBV2,few,CASGNDGEKLFF
TRBV6-6,.,CASSPVDRVGHQPQHF
TRBV12-3/TRBV12-4,.,CASISGPTYEQYF
TRBV28,.,CASSALWRTPEKLFF
TRBV11-3,.,CASSLDRGAGKTEAFF
TRBV7-2,.,CASSAGTSGSRRTQYF
TRBV28,few,CASSLGGQGFYGYTF
TRBV7-6,few,CASSLTGGADDEQYF
TRBV4-1,.,CASSQDEGASGGDTQYF
TRBV20-1,once,CSAKTGGSNTEAFF
TRBV7-2,once,CASSLAPGRGSTDTQYF
TRBV2,few,CASRVIRTEAFF
TRBV20-1,.,CSARWAVGDVKYTQYF
TRBV11-2,.,CASSPSGRGEQFF
TRBV6-2/TRBV6-3,.,CASSYSFMAAYGYTF
TRBV2,.,CASTLPGQGAFNSPLHF
TRBV28,.,CASSVSRRGEQYF
TRBV2,few,CAGGLAGAAEQYF
TRBV7-8,many,CASSLRIDREAFF
TRBV28,.,CASSFVTGSVNGYTF
TRBV12-3/TRBV12-4,.,CASSYPREGNIQYF
TRBV28,.,CASSYSTGGASPYEKLFF
TRBV29-1,.,CSGDRDPDTQYF
TRBV15,.,CATSRALAVQGTQYF
TRBV7-2,many,CASSRSGRSFHEQYF
TRBV5-5,.,CASSSTPWEDYGYTF
TRBV12-3/TRBV12-4,.,CASSFVDKGYTF